One and the same sample provided the 14 T cell receptor beta chains below, sequenced in a study of cytomegalovirus exposure and HLA in healthy donors. Assay used: immunoSEQ multiplex PCR; TCRdb lists only in-frame clones, some missing. The sample includes approximately 150,000 clones, roughly 89% of them seen just once. Specimen: PBMCs. These receptors all stem from a woman in her twenties or thirties in good health and CMV-seronegative.

The gene calls are TRBV13 and TRBJ2-3; possibly TRBD2 for D (6 bases). The CDR3 length is 16 residues. Between the trimmed V and J ends, which lost 2 bases and 2 bases, there was a span of 14 bases. CDR1 and CDR2 from the germline V gene are PRHDT and FYEKMQ (reference sequence). This CDR3 reads CASSLLRRAYTDTQYF. CDR3 coding DNA: TGTGCCAGCAGCTTATTAAGGAGGGCCTACACAGATACGCAGTATTTT.

This clone has only a few counts. The rearrangement links TRBV4-1 to TRBJ1-2; maybe TRBD1 (6 bases). The CDR3 totals 17 residues. The V gene lost 0 bases and the J gene lost 3 bases, with 17 bases spanning the gap. In germline, CDR1 is MGHRA, CDR2 YSYEKL. DNA for the CDR3: TGCGCCAGCAGCCAAGATCAAGTCGACAGGCATGACTATGGCTACACCTTC. Its translation: CASSQDQVDRHDYGYTF.

This clone was seen a single time. An end of the junction differs from the germline gene, which may be a read error. This chain's CDR3 is CAFYYRGTIGKQPQHF. As DNA, the CDR3 is TGTGCCTTCTACTACAGGGGGACTATCGGCAAACAGCCCCAGCATTTT. This chain connects TRBV30 to TRBJ1-5; 8 bases agree with TRBD1. The CDR3 spans 16 residues. CDR1 GTSNPN and CDR2 SVGIG come from the germline V gene (reference sequence).

The CDR3 here is CASSRLTYEQYF. In nucleotides, the CDR3 is TGTGCCAGCAGCCGCCTAACCTACGAGCAGTACTTC. The V gene is TRBV7-8, the J gene TRBJ2-7; no clear D. Trimming cost V 5 bases and J 2 bases, with 7 bases left between them. CDR1 and CDR2 from the germline V gene are SGHVS and FQNEAQ. The length of the CDR3 is 12 residues.

The rearrangement uses TRBV27 and TRBJ2-7; TRBD1 might be the D (6 bases). Trimming shortened V by 5 bases and J by 2 bases, and 10 bases separated the two germline ends. The CDR3 is 13 residues long. Germline CDR1 MNHEY, CDR2 SMNVEV (reference sequence). In DNA, the CDR3 is TGTGCCAGCAGTCCTGGACAGACCTACGAGCAGTACTTC. Translated, it gives CASSPGQTYEQYF.

The chain uses TRBV4-3 and TRBJ1-5; the D gene is possibly TRBD1 (5 bases). V lost 2 bases, J lost 6 bases, and 17 bases lay in between. The CDR3 is made up of 16 amino acids. Germline V CDR1 and CDR2: LGHNA, YSLEER. CDR3 sequence: CASSQQGVYSFQPQHF. As DNA, the CDR3 is TGCGCCAGCAGCCAACAAGGGGTTTACTCATTTCAGCCCCAGCATTTT.

The V and J genes are TRBV5-1 and TRBJ2-1; D might be TRBD2 (7 bases). Germline V lookup: CDR1 SGHRS, CDR2 YFSETQ. V lost 6 bases to trimming and J lost 0 bases, with 16 bases between them. This CDR3 contains 16 residues. CDR3 nucleotides: TGCGCCAGCAAGGAGGGGGGGTGGAGCTCCTACAATGAGCAGTTCTTC. Its translation is CASKEGGWSSYNEQFF.

This sequence joins TRBV7-6 and TRBJ2-7, with TRBD1 matching 8 bases. J lost 7 bases, V lost 3 bases, and 5 bases had no gene match. Germline V CDR1 and CDR2: SGHVS, FNYEAQ. The CDR3 is 13 amino acids. The CDR3 reads CASSFGTGGEQYF. CDR3 bases: TGTGCCAGCAGCTTTGGGACAGGTGGAGAGCAGTACTTC.

V and J are TRBV2 and TRBJ2-3; a weak D match, TRBD1 (6 bases). The CDR3 is 12 residues long. Trimming removed 8 bases from V and 6 bases from J, with 12 bases in between. The germline CDR1 and CDR2 sequences are SNHLY and FYNNEI. CDR3 amino acids: CASARTEDTQYF. The CDR3 DNA sequence: TGTGCCAGCGCCAGGACAGAGGATACGCAGTATTTT. Supplemented by reference TRBV2 and TRBJ2-3, the full variable domain reads EPEVTQTPSHQVTQMGQEVILRCVPISNHLYFYWYRQILGQKVEFLVSFYNNEISEKSEIFDDQFSVERPDGSNFTLKIRSTKLEDSAMYFCASARTEDTQYFGPGTRLTVL.

The rearrangement uses TRBV7-7 and TRBJ2-7; 9 bases agree with TRBD2. Looked up from germline, CDR1 is SSHAT and CDR2 is FNYEAQ (reference sequence). V was clipped by 4 bases and J by 7 bases; unmatched bases: 8. The CDR3 is 14 amino acids. CDR3 sequence: CASSSVAGVGEQYF. The CDR3 nucleotides are TGTGCCAGCAGCTCAGTAGCGGGGGTTGGGGAGCAGTACTTC.

The J gene is TRBJ2-1, the V gene TRBV9, with D perhaps matching TRBD2 (6 bases). The CDR3 totals 15 residues. Germline loops: CDR1 SGDLS, CDR2 YYNGEE. Trimming shortened V by 2 bases and J by 4 bases, and 13 bases separated the two germline ends. The CDR3 DNA reads TGTGCCAGCAGCGTCGGGAGAACACAATACAATGAGCAGTTCTTC. As protein: CASSVGRTQYNEQFF. The variable domain in full, with the rest retrieved from reference TRBV9 and TRBJ2-1, is DSGVTQTPKHLITATGQRVTLRCSPRSGDLSVYWYQQSLDQGLQFLIQYYNGEERAKGNILERFSAQQFPDLHSELNLSSLELGDSALYFCASSVGRTQYNEQFFGPGTRLTVL.

Only a few counts were recorded for this clone. The rearrangement links TRBV7-9 to TRBJ1-2; weak D call: TRBD1 (5 bases). Between the trimmed V and J ends, which lost 5 bases and 8 bases, there was a span of 18 bases. The CDR3 runs to 14 residues. The V gene's germline CDR1 is SEHNR and CDR2 FQNEAQ (reference sequence). CDR3 loop: CASSPDTGHSGYTF. DNA for the CDR3: TGTGCCAGCAGCCCAGATACCGGACACTCCGGCTACACCTTC.

The chain recombines TRBV18 with TRBJ2-7; a weak D match, TRBD1 (5 bases). V was clipped by 2 bases and J by 2 bases, with 7 bases between them. Germline V gives CDR1 KGHSH, CDR2 LQKENI. The CDR3 has 13 residues. CDR3 region: CASSPTGPYEQYF. The CDR3 DNA reads as TGTGCCAGCTCACCAACAGGTCCCTACGAGCAGTACTTC.

To note about this clone: The same CDR3 can be traced to other DNA sequences in this sample. The rearrangement joins TRBV7-9 to TRBJ1-4; D is possibly TRBD1 (5 bases). Germline loops: CDR1 SEHNR, CDR2 FQNEAQ (reference sequence). Trimming stripped 2 bases from V and 4 bases from J, with 8 bases between. This CDR3 has 14 residues. The CDR3 reads CASSLRQGNEKLFF. In DNA, the CDR3 is TGTGCCAGCAGCTTAAGGCAGGGTAATGAAAAACTGTTTTTT.